This TCR beta chain stems from a study of blood T cell repertoires in COVID-19. As for the study in general: COVID-19 samples from acute and convalescent phases originated in the United States, Italy and Spain. T cells, B-cell-depleted T cells, or PBMCs supplied cDNA or gDNA.

How the authors handled the data: How many nucleated cells were present was estimated from reference gene primer amplification. The repertoire was sequenced with immunoSEQ multiplex PCR; TCRdb's copy has only in-frame clones and lacks some. V and J calls and clone size come straight from that table; D and trimming were deduced from the DNA. This table holds about 31,000 clones, around 92% found once. The CDR3 spans 18 residues. The germline V gene encodes CDR1 LNHDA and CDR2 SQIVND (reference sequence). The ends lost 1 base at V and 1 base at J; junction bases unmatched: 7. This clone was seen only once.

The clonotype originates from a woman aged 40 to 49 with active or convalescent COVID-19. Sequencing was performed on peripheral blood. The chain links TRBV19 to TRBJ2-2, with TRBD2 matching over 9 bases. CDR3 in DNA: TGTGCCAGTAGTATAGCGGGACTAGCTCCCGAGAACACCGGGGAGCTGTTTTTT. Encoded protein: CASSIAGLAPENTGELFF.